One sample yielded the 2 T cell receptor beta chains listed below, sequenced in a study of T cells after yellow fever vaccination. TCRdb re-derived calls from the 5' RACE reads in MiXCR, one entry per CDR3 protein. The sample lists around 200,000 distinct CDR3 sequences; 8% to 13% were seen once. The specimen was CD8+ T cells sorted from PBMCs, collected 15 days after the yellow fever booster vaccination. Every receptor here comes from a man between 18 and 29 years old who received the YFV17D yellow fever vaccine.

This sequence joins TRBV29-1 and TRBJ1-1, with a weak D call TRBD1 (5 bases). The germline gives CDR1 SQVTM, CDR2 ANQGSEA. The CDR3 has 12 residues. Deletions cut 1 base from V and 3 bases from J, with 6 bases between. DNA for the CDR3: TGCAGCGTTGAAGCGGGGGACACTGAAGCTTTCTTT. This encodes CSVEAGDTEAFF. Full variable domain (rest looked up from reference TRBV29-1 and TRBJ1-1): SAVISQKPSRDICQRGTSLTIQCQVDSQVTMMFWYRQQPGQSLTLIATANQGSEATYESGFVIDKFPISRPNLTFSTLTVSNMSPEDSSIYLCSVEAGDTEAFFGQGTRLTVV.

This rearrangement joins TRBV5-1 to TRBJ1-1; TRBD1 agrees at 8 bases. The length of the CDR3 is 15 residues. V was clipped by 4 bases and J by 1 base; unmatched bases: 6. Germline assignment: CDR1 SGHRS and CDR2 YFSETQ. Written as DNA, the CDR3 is TGCGCCAGCAGCACAATGGACAGGGCGAACACTGAAGCTTTCTTT. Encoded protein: CASSTMDRANTEAFF.